This TCR beta chain is from a study of blood T cell repertoires in COVID-19. The overall study: Spain, Italy and the United States supplied samples that represented acute and convalescent COVID-19. PBMCs, B-cell-depleted T cells, or T cells provided the cDNA or gDNA that made up the material.

Participants were aged roughly 18 to 90 years, lived in roughly 25 US areas, and enrolled virtually. Germline V gene lookup returns CDR1 SGHTA and CDR2 FQGTGA. Unmatched junction bases numbered 7, after V lost 5 bases and J lost 4 bases. This CDR3 has 14 amino acids. This clone turned up a few times. How the authors handled the data: Reference gene primers were amplified, and this amplification served to estimate nucleated cell counts. Method: immunoSEQ multiplex PCR; TCRdb's copy keeps in-frame clones and lacks some. V and J calls and clone size are those listed in that table; D and trimming were worked out from the DNA. Among about 180,000 clones listed, about 91% were seen once.

The sample consisted of PBMCs or T cells enriched from blood (not recorded which). This chain links TRBV7-3 with TRBJ2-5, with TRBD2 matching over 7 bases. This receptor was taken from a woman aged 40 to 55 with acute COVID-19. As DNA, the CDR3 is TGTGCCAGCAGCCCATGGGGCGGGAGAGAGACCCAGTACTTC. It specifies CASSPWGGRETQYF.